These 32 T cell receptor beta chains originate from one sample sequenced in a study of CD8 T cells in Susac syndrome. Reverse transcription of about 0.5 to 1 ug RNA was performed with random hexamers. TCRdb processed the immunoSEQ multiplex PCR reads anew with MiXCR; each CDR3 protein has one entry. This table has some 180,000 distinct CDR3 sequences, about 95% appearing once. Sequencing input: CD4+ T cells from PBMCs. The receptors derive from a human donor with Susac syndrome.

The chain links TRBV5-6 to TRBJ2-1; D might be TRBD2 (5 bases). The V end was cut by 3 bases, the J end by 5 bases, with 24 bases between. The germline CDR1 and CDR2 sequences are SGHDT and YYEEEE. The CDR3 is 18 residues long. The DNA of the CDR3 is TGTGCCAGCAGCTCCCCCACAACCACTAGATCTCTCGACAATGAGCAGTTCTTC. It yields the protein CASSSPTTTRSLDNEQFF.

This chain connects TRBV15 to TRBJ1-1; D is perhaps TRBD1 (5 bases). The CDR3 covers 12 residues. Germline CDR1 LNHNV, CDR2 YYDKDF (reference sequence). V was trimmed by 4 bases and J by 8 bases, leaving 11 bases between them. The CDR3 nucleotides read TGTGCCACCAGCAAGAACAGGCGGGAAGCTTTCTTT. Its protein product is CATSKNRREAFF.

The chain combines TRBV11-3 with TRBJ2-1, with D possibly matching TRBD2 (6 bases). V dropped 3 bases and J dropped 6 bases, with 9 bases sitting between them. This CDR3 is 13 amino acids long. The V gene's germline CDR1 is SGHNT and CDR2 YENEEA. The CDR3 DNA follows: TGTGCCAGCAGCTTCACTAGCAGCAATGAGCAGTTCTTC. It specifies CASSFTSSNEQFF.

V is TRBV11-2 and J is TRBJ1-2; no clear D gene. Germline V gives CDR1 SGHAT, CDR2 FQNNGV. The CDR3 has 14 amino acids. V shed 5 bases and J shed 2 bases, with 12 bases lying between them. The DNA of the CDR3 is TGTGCCAGCAGCCCCACAGCTAAGAACTATGGCTACACCTTC. Its protein product is CASSPTAKNYGYTF.

This sequence joins TRBV14 and TRBJ1-4; TRBD1 aligns across 9 bases. This CDR3 has 15 residues. Unmatched junction bases numbered 8, after V lost 5 bases and J lost 7 bases. Germline V lookup: CDR1 SGHDN, CDR2 FVKESK. The DNA of the CDR3 is TGTGCCAGCAGCGGCCGGGACAGGGCTACTGAAAAACTGTTTTTT. Protein sequence: CASSGRDRATEKLFF.

The J gene is TRBJ2-3, the V gene TRBV11-2, with TRBD2 matching 10 bases. Germline CDR1 reads SGHAT; CDR2 reads FQNNGV. Germline trimming cut 2 bases from V and 4 bases from J; bases unmatched to any gene: 6. CDR3 length equals 16 residues. CDR3 protein: CASSLSSGSGADTQYF. The CDR3 nucleotides read TGTGCCAGCAGCTTATCTAGCGGGAGTGGCGCAGATACGCAGTATTTT.

The rearrangement uses TRBV7-2 and TRBJ2-5; maybe TRBD1 (6 bases). CDR1 is SGHTA, CDR2 FQGNSA, per germline. The CDR3 totals 14 residues. The V gene lost 5 bases and the J gene lost 2 bases, with 12 bases spanning the gap. The CDR3 DNA reads TGTGCCAGCAGCCGCCGGGACATACAAGAGACCCAGTACTTC. Protein: CASSRRDIQETQYF.

V usage is TRBV7-8 and J usage is TRBJ2-2, with D unclear. This CDR3 has 15 residues. The V gene lost 5 bases and the J gene lost 5 bases, with 15 bases spanning the gap. CDR1 is SGHVS, CDR2 FQNEAQ, per germline. CDR3 amino acids: CASSPREERTGELFF. CDR3 nucleotide sequence: TGTGCCAGCAGCCCTCGCGAAGAGAGGACCGGGGAGCTGTTTTTT.

V usage is TRBV30 and J usage is TRBJ1-1; 10 bases map to TRBD1. CDR1 GTSNPN and CDR2 SVGIG come from the germline V gene (reference sequence). The V and J ends lost 3 bases and 7 bases, in that order; junction bases with no gene match: 8. This CDR3 is built from 14 residues. CDR3 amino acids: CAWSLDRGPLEAFF. Written as DNA, the CDR3 is TGTGCCTGGAGCCTCGACAGGGGGCCCCTTGAAGCTTTCTTT.

The chain combines TRBV4-3 with TRBJ1-1; the D is unclear. V lost 2 bases, J lost 1 base, and 8 bases lay in between. Per germline, CDR1 LGHNA and CDR2 YSLEER. The CDR3 length is 14 residues. CDR3 amino acids: CASSQIPGNTEAFF. The DNA of the CDR3 is TGCGCCAGCAGCCAAATACCGGGGAACACTGAAGCTTTCTTT.

V gene TRBV7-9 combines with J gene TRBJ1-1; TRBD1 matches at 10 bases. The germline CDR1 and CDR2 sequences are SEHNR and FQNEAQ (reference sequence). With 8 bases clipped from V and 3 bases from J, the junction kept 3 bases outside the gene matches. The CDR3 contains 13 residues. CDR3 in DNA: TGTGCCAGCGCGGACAGGGGGGACACTGAAGCTTTCTTT. It encodes CASADRGDTEAFF.

This chain uses TRBV30 with TRBJ2-3; no firm D call. The V end was cut by 4 bases, the J end by 3 bases, with 17 bases between. Germline V gene lookup returns CDR1 GTSNPN and CDR2 SVGIG (reference sequence). The CDR3 is 15 residues long. The CDR3 is CAWTAGPTTTDTQYF. The CDR3 DNA reads as TGTGCCTGGACCGCAGGACCTACTACTACAGATACGCAGTATTTT.

This chain uses TRBV28 with TRBJ1-2; D not certain. With 2 bases removed from V and 8 bases from J, the gap between germline ends came to 12 bases. This CDR3 region has 13 residues. Germline V gene data show CDR1 as MDHEN and CDR2 as SYDVKM. The CDR3 reads CASSLEGFRGYTF. Written as DNA, the CDR3 is TGTGCCAGCAGTTTAGAGGGCTTCCGGGGCTACACCTTC.

The CDR3 DNA sequence: TGTGCCAGCAGCCAAGGCAGGGTGGGCCGCAATGAGCAGTTCTTC. Protein sequence: CASSQGRVGRNEQFF. V gene TRBV3-1 combines with J gene TRBJ2-1, with a possible D match to TRBD1 (5 bases). V was clipped by 1 base and J by 6 bases, with 13 bases between them. This CDR3 contains 15 residues. Germline CDR1 reads LGHDT; CDR2 reads YNNKEL (reference sequence).

V gene TRBV5-4 combines with J gene TRBJ1-1; weak D call: TRBD1 (5 bases). Germline V gene data show CDR1 as SGHNT and CDR2 as YYREEE (reference sequence). This CDR3 spans 13 amino acids. V was clipped by 0 bases and J by 5 bases, with 8 bases between them. Here the CDR3 reads CASSLVGRTEAFF. The CDR3 coding sequence is TGTGCCAGCAGCTTGGTGGGGCGGACTGAAGCTTTCTTT.

This chain connects TRBV12-3 or TRBV12-4 to TRBJ2-5, with no clear D. The CDR3 runs 16 residues. Trimming shortened V by 5 bases and J by 6 bases, and 22 bases separated the two germline ends. The CDR3 region is CASSVSGRRTVQTQYF. The CDR3 DNA sequence: TGTGCCAGCAGTGTATCCGGACGCAGAACCGTGCAGACCCAGTACTTC.

This clonotype has only one observation. V usage is TRBV7-2 and J usage is TRBJ1-5; D might be TRBD1 (5 bases). CDR1 and CDR2 (germline): SGHTA, FQGNSA. The CDR3 spans 14 residues. The V end was cut by 1 base, the J end by 2 bases, with 6 bases between. The chain's CDR3 is CASSLGDRNQPQHF. CDR3 coding DNA: TGTGCCAGCAGCTTAGGGGACCGCAATCAGCCCCAGCATTTT.

The chain links TRBV12-3 or TRBV12-4 to TRBJ2-7, with D unclear. V gave up 6 bases and J gave up 2 bases, with 5 bases separating them. The CDR3 is 11 residues long. CDR3: CASSKAYEQYF. Written as DNA, the CDR3 is TGTGCCAGCAGCAAAGCCTACGAGCAGTACTTC.

The chain links TRBV11-1 to TRBJ2-1; 10 nucleotides align to TRBD1. The CDR3 is 14 residues long. V lost 4 bases and J lost 7; bases outside the gene matches: 4. Germline V lookup: CDR1 SGHAT, CDR2 FQDESV (reference sequence). The CDR3 DNA reads as TGTGCCAGCAGCTCTCGACAGGGGGCGAATGAGCAGTTCTTC. This sequence encodes CASSSRQGANEQFF.

This clonotype has just one count. This chain uses TRBV27 with TRBJ1-6; D not resolved. V was cut by 5 bases and J by 9 bases, with 17 bases left in between. CDR3 length: 15 residues. Germline V gene sequence: CDR1 MNHEY, CDR2 SMNVEV (reference sequence). In DNA form, the CDR3 reads TGTGCCAGCAGTCCTGCGGGAGCCAGCCCTTCACCCCTCCACTTT. It is translated as CASSPAGASPSPLHF.

CDR3 sequence (DNA): TGTGCCACCAGCAGAGGTGTGGGGGAGGGCAGCAATGAGCAGTTCTTC. Translated: CATSRGVGEGSNEQFF. The genes are TRBV15 and TRBJ2-1; 7 positions match TRBD2. Losses at the gene ends were 1 base for V and 6 bases for J; bases not matched to a gene: 9. Germline V gene sequence: CDR1 LNHNV, CDR2 YYDKDF (reference sequence). CDR3 length equals 16 residues.

The chain recombines TRBV12-3 or TRBV12-4 with TRBJ1-1; 11 bases fit TRBD1. There are 15 residues in the CDR3. After removal of 4 bases from V and 6 bases from J, the junction contained 7 bases not matched to a gene. The CDR3 DNA follows: TGTGCCAGCAGTTCCACGCCGGACAGGGGGCCTGAAGCTTTCTTT. Protein: CASSSTPDRGPEAFF.

V gene TRBV5-6 combines with J gene TRBJ2-1, with TRBD2 identical over 11 bases. V trimming: 0 bases; J trimming: 9 bases; junction bases outside the gene matches: 8. CDR3 length: 16 residues. Germline values: CDR1 SGHDT, CDR2 YYEEEE. The CDR3 nucleotides read TGTGCCAGCAGCTTGGTTGCTAGCGGGAGGTTCCCTGAGCAGTTCTTC. It translates to CASSLVASGRFPEQFF.

V usage is TRBV2 and J usage is TRBJ2-3; possible D gene TRBD1, 6 bases. Germline CDR1 and CDR2: SNHLY and FYNNEI. The CDR3 is 15 amino acids. V was trimmed by 0 bases and J by 2 bases, leaving 9 bases between them. DNA of the CDR3: TGTGCCAGCAGTGAAGCACAGGGCCTCACAGATACGCAGTATTTT. It is translated as CASSEAQGLTDTQYF.

The V and J genes are TRBV19 and TRBJ2-3; the D gene could be TRBD1 or TRBD2 (7 bases each). Germline assignment: CDR1 LNHDA and CDR2 SQIVND (reference sequence). The length of the CDR3 is 14 residues. The V end was cut by 3 bases, the J end by 5 bases, with 12 bases between. CDR3 nucleotides: TGTGCCAGTAGTATCGGCAGGGGGGGAGATACGCAGTATTTT. The encoded protein is CASSIGRGGDTQYF.

The CDR3 protein is CAWTPLGRTTYTF. The CDR3 DNA sequence: TGTGCCTGGACCCCCTTGGGGCGGACCACGTACACCTTC. The gene calls are TRBV30 and TRBJ1-2, with D perhaps matching TRBD1 (5 bases). Germline V gene sequence: CDR1 GTSNPN, CDR2 SVGIG (reference sequence). V was clipped by 4 bases and J by 11 bases, with 20 bases between them. CDR3 length: 13 amino acids.

This chain links TRBV20-1 with TRBJ2-5; unclear D gene. Germline V CDR1 and CDR2: DFQATT, SNEGSKA (reference sequence). V dropped 0 bases and J dropped 5 bases, with 13 bases sitting between them. CDR3 size: 14 residues. The CDR3 is CSARDYGRTETQYF. The CDR3 nucleotides are TGCAGTGCTAGAGATTATGGTAGGACGGAGACCCAGTACTTC.

The genes are TRBV20-1 and TRBJ2-7, with TRBD1 matching 10 bases. This CDR3 is built from 12 residues. V trimming: 5 bases; J trimming: 6 bases; junction bases outside the gene matches: 4. CDR1 is DFQATT and CDR2 is SNEGSKA in the germline V gene (reference sequence). The DNA for the CDR3 is TGCAGTGCTGACCGGGACAGGGGCGAGCAGTACTTC. Its translation is CSADRDRGEQYF.

This chain connects TRBV30 to TRBJ1-2; no firm D call. The V and J ends lost 5 bases and 5 bases respectively, with 9 bases between them. CDR3 length: 11 amino acids. Looked up from germline, CDR1 is GTSNPN and CDR2 is SVGIG (reference sequence). The CDR3 is CAWRQKYGYTF. As DNA, the CDR3 is TGTGCCTGGCGCCAGAAGTATGGCTACACCTTC.

V usage is TRBV7-2 and J usage is TRBJ2-7; 8 bases are a match to TRBD2. The V gene's germline CDR1 is SGHTA and CDR2 FQGNSA. V shed 0 bases and J 2 bases; nucleotides not matched to a gene: 9. The CDR3 sequence is 17 residues long. The CDR3 coding sequence is TGTGCCAGCAGCTTAGCAGCAAATAGACTAGCGACCTACGAGCAGTACTTC. It codes for CASSLAANRLATYEQYF.

The rearrangement links TRBV10-3 to TRBJ2-5, with D uncertain. Trimming took 3 bases from V and 5 from J, leaving 16 bases between them. The length of the CDR3 is 15 residues. Looked up from germline, CDR1 is ENHRY and CDR2 is SYGVKD. The CDR3 region is CAISDRNNNAETQYF. The CDR3 region has the DNA TGTGCCATCAGTGACCGAAATAATAACGCGGAGACCCAGTACTTC.

V usage is TRBV5-1 and J usage is TRBJ2-3, with TRBD1 matching 8 bases. With V trimmed by 4 bases and J by 4 bases, 2 bases remained unmatched. The V gene's germline CDR1 is SGHRS and CDR2 YFSETQ. The CDR3 sequence is 13 residues long. The CDR3 loop is CASSTTGADTQYF. The CDR3 region has the DNA TGCGCCAGCAGCACGACAGGGGCAGATACGCAGTATTTT. Supplemented by reference TRBV5-1 and TRBJ2-3, the full variable domain reads KAGVTQTPRYLIKTRGQQVTLSCSPISGHRSVSWYQQTPGQGLQFLFEYFSETQRNKGNFPGRFSGRQFSNSRSEMNVSTLELGDSALYLCASSTTGADTQYFGPGTRLTVL.